These 18 T cell receptor beta chains originate from one sample sequenced in a study of blood T cell repertoires in COVID-19. Here immunoSEQ multiplex PCR was the method, and the copy in TCRdb shows in-frame clones only, minus some. The table shows around 100,000 clones, with about 89% occurring only once. What was sequenced was peripheral blood. The receptors derive from a man aged 50 or older with acute or convalescent COVID-19.

In regard to this clone: This specimen includes other DNA sequences encoding the same CDR3. This chain joins TRBV5-1 and TRBJ2-7; 11 nucleotides align to TRBD1. V dropped 3 bases and J dropped 4; count of bases not matched to a gene: 0. The CDR3 length is 13 residues. From germline, CDR1 is SGHRS and CDR2 YFSETQ. CDR3 bases: TGCGCCAGCAGCTGGGACAGGGGGTACGAGCAGTACTTC. Residues: CASSWDRGYEQYF.

This clone appeared once. The CDR3: CARQPEAGELFF. Written as DNA, the CDR3 is TGTGCCAGACAACCGGAGGCCGGGGAGCTGTTTTTT. The rearrangement links TRBV6-4 to TRBJ2-2, with a possible D match to TRBD2 (5 bases). V was shortened by 9 bases and J by 6 bases, with 11 bases between the two germline ends. Germline CDR1 and CDR2: MRHNA and SNTAGT. The CDR3 contains 12 residues.

The J gene is TRBJ2-3, the V gene TRBV5-4, with TRBD2 matching over 10 bases. With V trimmed by 3 bases and J by 0 bases, 7 bases remained unmatched. This CDR3 comprises 17 residues. Germline V lookup: CDR1 SGHNT, CDR2 YYREEE (reference sequence). CDR3 amino acids: CASSWGLAGVSTDTQYF. In DNA, the CDR3 is TGTGCCAGCAGCTGGGGGCTAGCGGGAGTCAGCACAGATACGCAGTATTTT.

This rearrangement joins TRBV5-1 to TRBJ1-1; TRBD1 might be the D (5 bases). Trimming stripped 6 bases from V and 6 bases from J, with 21 bases between. The CDR3 is 15 amino acids. CDR1 and CDR2 from the germline V gene are SGHRS and YFSETQ. CDR3: CASTPSTSGPAEAFF. In nucleotides, the CDR3 is TGCGCCAGCACCCCTTCGACATCAGGGCCGGCTGAAGCTTTCTTT.

V is TRBV6-1 and J is TRBJ2-3; D might be TRBD2 (6 bases). Germline V gives CDR1 MNHNS, CDR2 SASEGT. The V gene lost 4 bases and the J gene lost 1 base, with 15 bases spanning the gap. The CDR3 has 16 amino acids. The CDR3 protein is CASSGGPPGGTDTQYF. CDR3 nucleotide sequence: TGTGCCAGCAGTGGAGGGCCTCCGGGAGGCACAGATACGCAGTATTTT.

This clone was detected a few times. V and J are TRBV3-1 (or the pseudogene TRBV3-2) and TRBJ2-7; weak D call: TRBD2 (6 bases). Germline CDR1 reads LGHDT; CDR2 reads YNNKEL (reference sequence). This CDR3 is built from 13 residues. With 4 bases removed from V and 4 bases from J, the gap between germline ends came to 11 bases. CDR3 nucleotide sequence: TGTGCCAGCAGCCCTAAAGCGGGTTACGAGCAGTACTTC. Encoded protein: CASSPKAGYEQYF.

The rearrangement uses TRBV2 and TRBJ2-7; D is perhaps TRBD2 (6 bases). Germline V lookup: CDR1 SNHLY, CDR2 FYNNEI. V was shortened by 2 bases and J by 0 bases, with 11 bases between the two germline ends. This CDR3 has 15 residues. CDR3 amino acids: CASSEMGGISYEQYF. The CDR3 DNA follows: TGTGCCAGCAGTGAAATGGGGGGTATCTCCTACGAGCAGTACTTC.

This chain links TRBV7-9 with TRBJ1-4, with TRBD1 matching 7 bases. Per the germline V gene, CDR1 is SEHNR and CDR2 is FQNEAQ (reference sequence). The V segment lost 5 bases and the J segment 3 bases; nucleotides outside the gene matches: 6. CDR3 length: 15 amino acids. The CDR3 spells CASSATGTANEKLFF. CDR3 in DNA: TGTGCCAGCAGCGCCACCGGGACAGCTAATGAAAAACTGTTTTTT.

This clone was recorded once. This chain joins TRBV3-1 (or the pseudogene TRBV3-2) and TRBJ2-3; D is possibly TRBD2 (5 bases). Per germline, CDR1 LGHDT and CDR2 YNNKEL (reference sequence). The germline V and J ends were trimmed by 5 bases and 7 bases, with 10 bases remaining between them. The CDR3 runs to 12 residues. The CDR3 bases are TGTGCCAGCAGCTACCCGGGGAATACGCAGTATTTT. This sequence encodes CASSYPGNTQYF.

This clone was observed a few times. The rearrangement links TRBV11-3 to TRBJ2-4; D ambiguous. The CDR3 spans 14 residues. Germline assignment: CDR1 SGHNT and CDR2 YENEEA. With 2 bases removed from V and 5 bases from J, the gap between germline ends came to 10 bases. For the CDR3, the DNA is TGTGCCAGCAGCTTATCTCAGTTTGAAAACATTCAGTACTTC. This translates into CASSLSQFENIQYF. The complete variable domain, with remaining parts taken from reference TRBV11-3 and TRBJ2-4, reads EAGVVQSPRYKIIEKKQPVAFWCNPISGHNTLYWYLQNLGQGPELLIRYENEEAVDDSQLPKDRFSAERLKGVDSTLKIQPAELGDSAVYLCASSLSQFENIQYFGAGTRLSVL.

This chain connects TRBV5-4 to TRBJ2-1, with 11 bases identical to TRBD2. Trimming removed 4 bases from V and 7 bases from J; junction bases left unmatched: 7. Germline V gene data show CDR1 as SGHNT and CDR2 as YYREEE (reference sequence). The length of the CDR3 is 15 residues. CDR3 region: CASSPGASGRNEQFF. DNA for the CDR3: TGTGCCAGCAGCCCCGGGGCTAGCGGGAGGAATGAGCAGTTCTTC.

The chain carries TRBV15 and TRBJ2-7; the D gene is possibly TRBD1 (6 bases). CDR1 is LNHNV and CDR2 is YYDKDF in the germline V gene (reference sequence). The CDR3 consists of 15 residues. Trimming shortened V by 2 bases and J by 4 bases, and 15 bases separated the two germline ends. This CDR3 reads CATSRSQGWDYEQYF. In DNA, the CDR3 is TGTGCCACCAGCAGATCACAGGGATGGGATTACGAGCAGTACTTC. Supplemented by reference TRBV15 and TRBJ2-7, the full variable domain reads DAMVIQNPRYQVTQFGKPVTLSCSQTLNHNVMYWYQQKSSQAPKLLFHYYDKDFNNEADTPDNFQSRRPNTSFCFLDIRSPGLGDTAMYLCATSRSQGWDYEQYFGPGTRLTVT.

The chain employs TRBV6-5 and TRBJ2-2, with D uncertain. Trimming pared 5 bases from V and 8 bases from J, leaving 9 bases between. The length of the CDR3 is 12 residues. The germline CDR1 and CDR2 sequences are MNHEY and SVGAGI. DNA for the CDR3: TGTGCCAGCAGTACCCTAGTTGGGGAGCTGTTTTTT. Translating gives CASSTLVGELFF.

The J gene is TRBJ1-5, the V gene TRBV28, with D uncertain. Germline assignment: CDR1 MDHEN and CDR2 SYDVKM. V was pared by 2 bases and J by 11 bases, with 13 bases between. There are 13 residues in the CDR3. The CDR3: CASSLDIRQSQHF. The CDR3 nucleotides are TGTGCCAGCAGTTTAGACATAAGGCAGTCCCAGCATTTT.

The chain couples TRBV28 to TRBJ2-4; the D is unclear. CDR1 is MDHEN and CDR2 is SYDVKM in the germline V gene. Deletions cut 7 bases from V and 6 bases from J, with 10 bases between. There are 12 residues in the CDR3. The CDR3 region is CASNGGRNIQYF. DNA of the CDR3: TGTGCCAGCAACGGCGGCAGAAACATTCAGTACTTC.

This chain uses TRBV20-1 with TRBJ2-1, with a possible D match to TRBD2 (6 bases). Trimming took off 3 bases at V and 5 bases at J, with 11 bases between the two ends. The CDR3 consists of 13 residues. Germline CDR1 DFQATT, CDR2 SNEGSKA (reference sequence). CDR3 sequence reads: CSASSGVNNEQFF. As DNA, the CDR3 is TGCAGTGCTAGTTCGGGAGTGAACAATGAGCAGTTCTTC.

The chain is built from TRBV5-4 and TRBJ2-7; 10 bases are shared with TRBD1. The V gene end was trimmed by 4 bases and the J gene end by 4 bases; junction bases not matched to a gene: 5. There are 14 residues in the CDR3. Per germline, CDR1 SGHNT and CDR2 YYREEE (reference sequence). The CDR3 region has the DNA TGTGCCAGCAGCCCGGGACAGGGGCAGTACGAGCAGTACTTC. It specifies CASSPGQGQYEQYF.

In nucleotides, the CDR3 is TGCGCCAGCAGCCTGCTAGTTGCAAGCACAGATACGCAGTATTTT. It specifies CASSLLVASTDTQYF. The chain carries TRBV4-1 and TRBJ2-3; D ambiguous. This CDR3 comprises 15 residues. Trimming pared 4 bases from V and 0 bases from J, leaving 11 bases between. Germline values: CDR1 MGHRA, CDR2 YSYEKL.